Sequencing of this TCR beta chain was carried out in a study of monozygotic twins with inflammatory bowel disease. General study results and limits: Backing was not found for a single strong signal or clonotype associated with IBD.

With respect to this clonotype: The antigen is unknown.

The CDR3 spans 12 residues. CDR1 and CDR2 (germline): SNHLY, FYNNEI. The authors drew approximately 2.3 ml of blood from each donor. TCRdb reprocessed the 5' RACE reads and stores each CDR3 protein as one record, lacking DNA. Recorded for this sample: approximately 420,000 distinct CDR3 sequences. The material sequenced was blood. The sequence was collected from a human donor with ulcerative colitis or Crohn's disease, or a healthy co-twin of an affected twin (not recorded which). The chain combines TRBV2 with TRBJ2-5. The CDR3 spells CASSASGGTQYF. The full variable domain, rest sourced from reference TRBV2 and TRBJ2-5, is EPEVTQTPSHQVTQMGQEVILRCVPISNHLYFYWYRQILGQKVEFLVSFYNNEISEKSEIFDDQFSVERPDGSNFTLKIRSTKLEDSAMYFCASSASGGTQYFGPGTRLLVL.